This T cell receptor (beta chain) was captured by sequencing in a study of blood T cell repertoires in COVID-19. Study context: PBMCs, B-cell-depleted T cells, or T cells provided the cDNA or gDNA that made up the material.

CDR1 is SGHVS, CDR2 FNYEAQ, per germline. V lost 4 bases, J lost 3 bases, and 15 bases lay in between. The length of the CDR3 is 16 residues. TCRdb's table, derived via immunoSEQ multiplex PCR, lists solely in-frame clones and lacks some. The sample lists approximately 200,000 clones, 86% occurring once. Sequenced sample: peripheral blood. The clonotype comes from a woman aged 45-65 years with acute or convalescent COVID-19. The V call is TRBV7-6, the J call TRBJ1-4; D perhaps matches TRBD1 (5 bases). The DNA for the CDR3 is TGTGCCAGCAGCTCGGACCGGGGGTCGCCTAATGAAAAACTGTTTTTT. Translated: CASSSDRGSPNEKLFF.